The rows below give T cell receptor beta chains drawn from one sample of a study of blood T cell repertoires in COVID-19. Here immunoSEQ multiplex PCR was the method, and the copy in TCRdb shows in-frame clones only, minus some. The repertoire holds fewer than 85,000 clones, with more than 60% as singletons. Sequencing was carried out using peripheral blood. The receptors here all came from an elderly woman with active or convalescent COVID-19. CDR3s include the opening cysteine and the closing phenylalanine or tryptophan. The D gene is left open where the match is weak. Clone size appears in some rows only: once, few, many, or a class for an expanded clone.

14 TRBJ1-3 TRBV19 . . CASSNWDTGNTIYF TGTGCCAGTAGTAACTGGGACACTGGAAACACCATATATTTT
13 TRBJ1-4 TRBV7-7 . . CASSLGPDEKLFF TGTGCTAGCAGCTTAGGCCCAGATGAAAAACTGTTTTTT
14 TRBJ2-7 TRBV7-2 once TRBD2 CASSNSGGPYEQYF TGTGCCAGCAGTAATAGCGGGGGCCCCTACGAGCAGTACTTC
17 TRBJ2-2 TRBV5-1 . TRBD1 CASSLGHRGANTGELFF TGCGCCAGCAGCTTGGGGCACAGGGGAGCGAACACCGGGGAGCTGTTTTTT
14 TRBJ2-1 TRBV5-6 . TRBD1 CASSPTGAYNEQFF TGTGCCAGCAGCCCGACAGGGGCCTACAATGAGCAGTTCTTC
18 TRBJ2-3 TRBV20-1 few TRBD2 CSASQQRGDLLSTDTQYF TGCAGTGCTAGTCAGCAGCGGGGGGATCTACTTAGCACAGATACGCAGTATTTT
13 TRBJ1-2 TRBV7-6 once TRBD1 CASSPDRASGYTF TGTGCCAGCAGCCCCGACAGGGCTAGTGGCTACACCTTC
15 TRBJ2-7 TRBV29-1 . TRBD1 CRVDPGTGGGYEQYF TGCCGCGTTGACCCCGGGACAGGGGGGGGCTACGAGCAGTACTTC
13 TRBJ2-5 TRBV11-2 . TRBD1 CASTKTGGETQYF TGTGCCAGCACCAAAACAGGGGGAGAGACCCAGTACTTC
16 TRBJ1-1 TRBV5-6 . TRBD1 CASSLLGTGQGTEAFF TGTGCCAGCAGCTTGTTAGGGACAGGGCAAGGCACTGAAGCTTTCTTT
17 TRBJ1-1 TRBV6-1 . TRBD1 CASSEAPTGYTNTEAFF TGTGCCAGCAGTGAAGCCCCGACAGGGTATACGAACACTGAAGCTTTCTTT
13 TRBJ1-6 TRBV5-1 . . CASSSRENSPLHF TGCGCCAGCAGCTCCCGGGAAAATTCACCCCTCCACTTT
15 TRBJ2-3 TRBV6-5 once TRBD2 CASLGRGHSTDTQYF TGTGCCAGCCTCGGGAGGGGACATAGCACAGATACGCAGTATTTT
15 TRBJ1-6 TRBV6-5 . . CASSYLTGGDSPLHF TGTGCCAGCAGTTACTTGACAGGTGGTGATTCACCCCTCCACTTT
16 TRBJ2-5 TRBV5-4 few TRBD2 CASSPRASGGKETQYF TGTGCCAGCAGCCCCCGGGCTAGCGGGGGAAAGGAGACCCAGTACTTC
13 TRBJ1-2 TRBV3-1/TRBV3-2 . . CASSQVAVSGYTF TGTGCCAGCAGCCAAGTTGCGGTCTCGGGCTACACCTTC
13 TRBJ2-5 TRBV30 . . CAWSIQSQETQYF TGTGCCTGGAGTATCCAGTCGCAAGAGACCCAGTACTTC
11 TRBJ2-1 TRBV6-5 . . CASSNINEQFF TGTGCCAGCAGTAACATAAATGAGCAGTTCTTC
14 TRBJ1-1 TRBV6-5 . . CASSLRGGTTEAFF TGTGCCAGCAGTTTACGGGGGGGGACGACTGAAGCTTTCTTT
14 TRBJ1-2 TRBV28 . . CASSLSEGSYGYTF TGTGCCAGCAGTTTATCGGAGGGGAGCTATGGCTACACCTTC
13 TRBJ2-7 TRBV7-9 . . CASSSGHSYEQYF TGTGCCAGCAGCTCGGGACATTCCTACGAGCAGTACTTC
15 TRBJ2-3 TRBV7-2 once TRBD2 CASSLSGTDTDTQYF TGTGCCAGCAGCTTAAGCGGGACCGACACAGATACGCAGTATTTT
13 TRBJ1-4 TRBV2 . . CASSSRRSEKLFF TGTGCCAGCAGTTCGCGGCGCAGTGAAAAACTGTTTTTT
14 TRBJ1-1 TRBV5-6 once . CASSPDSGNTEAFF TGTGCCAGCAGCCCGGACTCAGGAAACACTGAAGCTTTCTTT
17 TRBJ2-1 TRBV11-3 . . CASSFGAFAGARNEQFF TGTGCCAGCAGCTTTGGGGCGTTTGCGGGGGCCAGAAATGAGCAGTTCTTC
15 TRBJ2-5 TRBV6-5 once TRBD1 CASSRDRGTEETQYF TGTGCCAGCAGCAGGGACAGGGGGACAGAAGAGACCCAGTACTTC
12 TRBJ1-5 TRBV9 . . CASSAGDQPQHF TGTGCCAGCAGCGCAGGGGATCAGCCCCAGCATTTT
13 TRBJ1-5 TRBV2 few . CASSELDSHPQHF TGTGCCAGCAGTGAGCTGGACAGCCATCCCCAGCATTTT